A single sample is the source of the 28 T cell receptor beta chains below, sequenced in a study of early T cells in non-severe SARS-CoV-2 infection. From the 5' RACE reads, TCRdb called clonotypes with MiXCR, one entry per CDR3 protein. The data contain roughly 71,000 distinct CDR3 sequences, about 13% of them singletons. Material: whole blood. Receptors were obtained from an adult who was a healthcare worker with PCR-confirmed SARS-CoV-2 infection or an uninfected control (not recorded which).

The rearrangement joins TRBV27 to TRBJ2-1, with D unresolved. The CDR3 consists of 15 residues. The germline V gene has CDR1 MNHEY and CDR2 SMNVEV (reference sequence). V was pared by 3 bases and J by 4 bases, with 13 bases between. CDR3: CASSFRRSDYNEQFF. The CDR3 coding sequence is TGTGCCAGCAGTTTCAGGCGGTCAGATTACAATGAGCAGTTCTTC.

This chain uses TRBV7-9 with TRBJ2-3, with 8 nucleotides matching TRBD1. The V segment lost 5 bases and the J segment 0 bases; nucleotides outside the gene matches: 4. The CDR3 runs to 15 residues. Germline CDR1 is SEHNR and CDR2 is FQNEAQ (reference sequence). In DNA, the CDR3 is TGTGCCAGCAGCCAGAGGACAGGGAGCACAGATACGCAGTATTTT. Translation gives CASSQRTGSTDTQYF.

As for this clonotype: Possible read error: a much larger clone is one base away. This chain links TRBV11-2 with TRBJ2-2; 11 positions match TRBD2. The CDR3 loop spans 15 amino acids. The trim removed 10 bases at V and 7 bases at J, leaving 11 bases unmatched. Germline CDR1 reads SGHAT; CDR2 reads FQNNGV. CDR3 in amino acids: CATELQLAGVGELFF. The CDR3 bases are TGTGCCACCGAGTTACAACTAGCGGGAGTCGGGGAGCTGTTTTTT.

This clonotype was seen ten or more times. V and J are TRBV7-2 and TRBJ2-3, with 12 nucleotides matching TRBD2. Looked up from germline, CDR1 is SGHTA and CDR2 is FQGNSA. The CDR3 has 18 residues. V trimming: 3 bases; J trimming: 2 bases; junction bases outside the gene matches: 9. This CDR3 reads CASSFLIGLAGPTDTQYF. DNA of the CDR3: TGTGCCAGCAGCTTTCTTATCGGACTAGCGGGACCCACAGATACGCAGTATTTT.

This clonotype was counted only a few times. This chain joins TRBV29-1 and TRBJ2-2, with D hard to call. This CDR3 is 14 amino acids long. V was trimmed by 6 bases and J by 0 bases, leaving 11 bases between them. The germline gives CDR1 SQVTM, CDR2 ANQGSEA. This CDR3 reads CSVHRQSNTGELFF. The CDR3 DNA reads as TGCAGCGTACACCGCCAGTCGAACACCGGGGAGCTGTTTTTT.

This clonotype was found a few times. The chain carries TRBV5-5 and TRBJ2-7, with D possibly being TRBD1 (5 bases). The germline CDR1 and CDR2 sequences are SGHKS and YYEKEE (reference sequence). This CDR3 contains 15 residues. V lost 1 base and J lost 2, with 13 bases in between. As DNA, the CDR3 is TGTGCCAGCAGCTTGTTTGCAGGACAAACCTACGAGCAGTACTTC. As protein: CASSLFAGQTYEQYF.

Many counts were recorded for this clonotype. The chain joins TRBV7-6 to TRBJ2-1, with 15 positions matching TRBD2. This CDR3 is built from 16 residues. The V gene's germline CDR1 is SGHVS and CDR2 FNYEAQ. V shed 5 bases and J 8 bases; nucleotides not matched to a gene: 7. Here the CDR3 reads CASSPGLAGGGDEQFF. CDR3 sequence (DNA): TGTGCCAGCAGCCCTGGACTAGCGGGAGGGGGAGATGAGCAGTTCTTC. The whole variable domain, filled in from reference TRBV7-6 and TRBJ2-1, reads GAGVSQSPRYKVTKRGQDVALRCDPISGHVSLYWYRQALGQGPEFLTYFNYEAQQDKSGLPNDRFSAERPEGSISTLTIQRTEQRDSAMYRCASSPGLAGGGDEQFFGPGTRLTVL.

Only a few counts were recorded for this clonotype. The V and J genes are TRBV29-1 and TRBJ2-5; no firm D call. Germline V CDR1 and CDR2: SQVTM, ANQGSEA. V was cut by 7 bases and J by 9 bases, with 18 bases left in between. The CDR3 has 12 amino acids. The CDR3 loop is CSAFVLGGAQYF. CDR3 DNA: TGCAGCGCCTTTGTTCTGGGTGGGGCCCAGTACTTC.

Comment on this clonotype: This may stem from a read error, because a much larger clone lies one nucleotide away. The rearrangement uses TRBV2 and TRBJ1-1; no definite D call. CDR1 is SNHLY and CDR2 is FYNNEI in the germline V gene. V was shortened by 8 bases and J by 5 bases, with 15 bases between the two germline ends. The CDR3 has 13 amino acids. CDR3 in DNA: TGTGCCAGCTGCGGGGTGGAGGCAACTGAAGCTTTCTTT. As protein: CASCGVEATEAFF.

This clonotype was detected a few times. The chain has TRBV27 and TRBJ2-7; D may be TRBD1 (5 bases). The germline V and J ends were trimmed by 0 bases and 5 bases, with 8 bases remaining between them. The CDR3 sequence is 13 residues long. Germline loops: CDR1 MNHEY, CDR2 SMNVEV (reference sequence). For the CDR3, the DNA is TGTGCCAGCAGTTTATCCAGGGCGAACGAGCAGTACTTC. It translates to CASSLSRANEQYF.

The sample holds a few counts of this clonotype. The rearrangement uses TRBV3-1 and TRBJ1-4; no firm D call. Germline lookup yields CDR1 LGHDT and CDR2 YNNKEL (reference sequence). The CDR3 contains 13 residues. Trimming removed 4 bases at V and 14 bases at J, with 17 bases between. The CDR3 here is CASSPDPSGWLFF. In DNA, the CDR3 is TGTGCCAGCAGCCCGGACCCATCCGGTTGGCTGTTTTTT. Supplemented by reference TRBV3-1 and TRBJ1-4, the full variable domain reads DTAVSQTPKYLVTQMGNDKSIKCEQNLGHDTMYWYKQDSKKFLKIMFSYNNKELIINETVPNRFSPKSPDKAHLNLHINSLELGDSAVYFCASSPDPSGWLFFGSGTQLSVL.

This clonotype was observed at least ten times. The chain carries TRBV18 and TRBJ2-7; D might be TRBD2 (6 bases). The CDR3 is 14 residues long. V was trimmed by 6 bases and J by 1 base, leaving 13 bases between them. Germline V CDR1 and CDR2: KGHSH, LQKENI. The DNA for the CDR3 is TGTGCCAGCTCCCTGACTAGTCTGTCCTACGAGCAGTACTTC. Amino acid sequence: CASSLTSLSYEQYF.

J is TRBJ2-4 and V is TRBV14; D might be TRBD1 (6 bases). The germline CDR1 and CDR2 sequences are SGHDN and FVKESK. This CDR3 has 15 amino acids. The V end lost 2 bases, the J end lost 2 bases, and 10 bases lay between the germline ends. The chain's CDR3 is CASSQTGSSKNIQYF. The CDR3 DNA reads TGTGCCAGCAGCCAAACAGGGTCCTCCAAAAACATTCAGTACTTC.

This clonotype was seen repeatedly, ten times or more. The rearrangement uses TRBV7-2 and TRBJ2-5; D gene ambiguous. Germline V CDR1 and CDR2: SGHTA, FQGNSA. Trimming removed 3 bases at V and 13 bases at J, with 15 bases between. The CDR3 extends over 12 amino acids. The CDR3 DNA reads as TGTGCCAGCAGCTTCCGACCCGAACGGCTGTACTTC. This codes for CASSFRPERLYF.

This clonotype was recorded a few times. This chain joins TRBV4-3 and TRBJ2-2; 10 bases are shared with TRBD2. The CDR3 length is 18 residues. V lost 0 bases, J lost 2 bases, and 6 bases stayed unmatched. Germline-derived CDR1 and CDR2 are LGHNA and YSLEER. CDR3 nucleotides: TGCGCCAGCAGCCAAGATCCCCAGCGGGGGGGTAACACCGGGGAGCTGTTTTTT. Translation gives CASSQDPQRGGNTGELFF.

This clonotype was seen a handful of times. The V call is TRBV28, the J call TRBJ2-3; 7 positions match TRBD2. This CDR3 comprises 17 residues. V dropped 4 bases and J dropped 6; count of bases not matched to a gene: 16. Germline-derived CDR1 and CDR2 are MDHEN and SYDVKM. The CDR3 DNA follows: TGTGCCAGCAGTTCATCCTTGGGAGCGGGATCATGGGATACGCAGTATTTT. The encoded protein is CASSSSLGAGSWDTQYF.

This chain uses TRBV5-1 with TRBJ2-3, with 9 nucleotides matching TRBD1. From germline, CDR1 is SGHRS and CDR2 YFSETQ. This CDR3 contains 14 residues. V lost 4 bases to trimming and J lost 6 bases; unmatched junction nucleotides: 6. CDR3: CASSPRDRDDTQYF. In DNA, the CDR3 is TGCGCCAGCAGCCCGCGGGACAGGGATGATACGCAGTATTTT.

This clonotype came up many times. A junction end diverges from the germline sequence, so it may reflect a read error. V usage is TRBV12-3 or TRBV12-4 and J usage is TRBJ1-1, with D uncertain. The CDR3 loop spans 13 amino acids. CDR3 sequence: CASSLGPNTEAFF. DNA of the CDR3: TGTGCCAGCAGCTTAGGGCCGAACACTGAAGCTTTCTTT.

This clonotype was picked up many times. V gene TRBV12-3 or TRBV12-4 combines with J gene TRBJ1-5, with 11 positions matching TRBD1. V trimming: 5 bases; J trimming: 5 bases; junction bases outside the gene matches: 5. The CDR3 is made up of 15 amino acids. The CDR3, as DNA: TGTGCCAGCAGTCCAGGGGACAGGGGGGATCAGCCCCAGCATTTT. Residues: CASSPGDRGDQPQHF.

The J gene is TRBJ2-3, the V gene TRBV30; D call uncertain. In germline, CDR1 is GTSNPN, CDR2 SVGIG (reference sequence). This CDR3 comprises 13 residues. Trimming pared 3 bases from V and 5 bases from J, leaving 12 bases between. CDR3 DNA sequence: TGTGCCTGGAGCGTCGACGCGAGAGATACGCAGTATTTT. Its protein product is CAWSVDARDTQYF.

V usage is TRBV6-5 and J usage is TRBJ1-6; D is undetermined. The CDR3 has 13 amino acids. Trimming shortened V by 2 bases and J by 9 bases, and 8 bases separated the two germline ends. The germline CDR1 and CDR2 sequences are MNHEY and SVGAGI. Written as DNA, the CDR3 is TGTGCCAGCAGTTACGGACGTGGTTCACCCCTCCACTTT. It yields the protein CASSYGRGSPLHF.

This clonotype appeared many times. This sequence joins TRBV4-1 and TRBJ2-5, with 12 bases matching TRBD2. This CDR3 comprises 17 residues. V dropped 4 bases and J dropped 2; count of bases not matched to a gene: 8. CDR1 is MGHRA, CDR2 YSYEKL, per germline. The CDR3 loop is CASSPLLLAGGQETQYF. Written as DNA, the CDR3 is TGCGCCAGCAGCCCTCTCCTACTAGCGGGGGGTCAAGAGACCCAGTACTTC.

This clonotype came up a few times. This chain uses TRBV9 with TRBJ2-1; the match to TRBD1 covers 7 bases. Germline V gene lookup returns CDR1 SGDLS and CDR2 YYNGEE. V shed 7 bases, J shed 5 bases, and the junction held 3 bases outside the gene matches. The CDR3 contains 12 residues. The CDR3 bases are TGTGCCAGCGGGACAGATAACAATGAGCAGTTCTTC. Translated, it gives CASGTDNNEQFF. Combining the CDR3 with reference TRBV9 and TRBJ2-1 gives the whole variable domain DSGVTQTPKHLITATGQRVTLRCSPRSGDLSVYWYQQSLDQGLQFLIQYYNGEERAKGNILERFSAQQFPDLHSELNLSSLELGDSALYFCASGTDNNEQFFGPGTRLTVL.

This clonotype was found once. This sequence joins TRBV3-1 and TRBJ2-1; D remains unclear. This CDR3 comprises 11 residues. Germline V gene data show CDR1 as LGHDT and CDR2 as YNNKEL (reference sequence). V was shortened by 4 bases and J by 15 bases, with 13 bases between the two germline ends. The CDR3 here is CASSRDRVPFF. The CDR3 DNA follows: TGTGCCAGCAGCCGAGATAGGGTGCCGTTCTTC.

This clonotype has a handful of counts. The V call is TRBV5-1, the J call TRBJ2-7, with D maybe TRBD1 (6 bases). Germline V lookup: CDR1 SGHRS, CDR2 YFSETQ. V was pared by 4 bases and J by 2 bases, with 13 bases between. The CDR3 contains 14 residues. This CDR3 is CASSLDSATYEQYF. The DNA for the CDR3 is TGCGCCAGCAGCCTGGACAGCGCCACCTACGAGCAGTACTTC. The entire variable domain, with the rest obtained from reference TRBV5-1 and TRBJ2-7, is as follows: KAGVTQTPRYLIKTRGQQVTLSCSPISGHRSVSWYQQTPGQGLQFLFEYFSETQRNKGNFPGRFSGRQFSNSRSEMNVSTLELGDSALYLCASSLDSATYEQYFGPGTRLTVT.

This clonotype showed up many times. The CDR3, as DNA: TGCGCCAGCAGCTTGGAAGCGGATACGCAGTATTTT. Encoded protein: CASSLEADTQYF. V and J are TRBV5-1 and TRBJ2-3; no clear D gene. CDR1 is SGHRS, CDR2 YFSETQ, per germline. V gave up 0 bases and J gave up 6 bases, with 5 bases separating them. This CDR3 is 12 amino acids long.

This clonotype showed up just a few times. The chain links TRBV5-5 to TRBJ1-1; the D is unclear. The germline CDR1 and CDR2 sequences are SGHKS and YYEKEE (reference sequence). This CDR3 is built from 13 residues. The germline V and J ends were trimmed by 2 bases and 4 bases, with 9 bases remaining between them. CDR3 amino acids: CASSFPLGTEAFF. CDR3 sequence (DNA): TGTGCCAGCAGCTTTCCCCTGGGCACTGAAGCTTTCTTT.

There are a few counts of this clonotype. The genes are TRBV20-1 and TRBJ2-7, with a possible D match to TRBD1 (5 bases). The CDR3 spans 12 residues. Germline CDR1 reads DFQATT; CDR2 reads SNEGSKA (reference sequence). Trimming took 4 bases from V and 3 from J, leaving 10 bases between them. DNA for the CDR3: TGCAGTGCTACCATAGACAGCTACGAGCAGTACTTC. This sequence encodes CSATIDSYEQYF.